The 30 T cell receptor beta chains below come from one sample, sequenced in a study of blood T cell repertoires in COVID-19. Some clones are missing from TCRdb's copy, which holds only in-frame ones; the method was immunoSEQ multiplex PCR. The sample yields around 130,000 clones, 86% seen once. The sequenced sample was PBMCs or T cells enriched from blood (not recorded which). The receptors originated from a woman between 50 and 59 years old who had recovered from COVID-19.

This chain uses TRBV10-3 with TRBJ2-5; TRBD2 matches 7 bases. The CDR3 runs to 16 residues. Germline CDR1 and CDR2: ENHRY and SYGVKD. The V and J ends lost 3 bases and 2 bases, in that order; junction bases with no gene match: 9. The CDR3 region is CAISERGVTDQETQYF. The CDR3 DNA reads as TGTGCCATCAGTGAACGGGGGGTAACGGATCAAGAGACCCAGTACTTC.

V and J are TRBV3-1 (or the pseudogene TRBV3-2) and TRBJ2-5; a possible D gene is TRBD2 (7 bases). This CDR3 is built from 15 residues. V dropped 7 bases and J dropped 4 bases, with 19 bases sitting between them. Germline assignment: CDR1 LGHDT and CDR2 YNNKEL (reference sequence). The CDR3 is CASNIAGGALETQYF. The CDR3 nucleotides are TGTGCCAGCAACATCGCTGGGGGGGCCTTAGAGACCCAGTACTTC.

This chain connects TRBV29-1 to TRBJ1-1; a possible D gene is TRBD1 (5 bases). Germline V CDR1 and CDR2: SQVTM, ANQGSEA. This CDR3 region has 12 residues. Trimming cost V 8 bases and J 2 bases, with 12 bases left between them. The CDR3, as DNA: TGCAGCCCTCAGGGCCCTAACACTGAAGCTTTCTTT. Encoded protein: CSPQGPNTEAFF.

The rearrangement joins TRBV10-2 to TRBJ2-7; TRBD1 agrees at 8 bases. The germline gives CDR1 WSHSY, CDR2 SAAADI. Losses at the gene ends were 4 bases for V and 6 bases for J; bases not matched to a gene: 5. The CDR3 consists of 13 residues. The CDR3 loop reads CASSGQGWREQYF. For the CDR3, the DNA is TGCGCCAGCAGTGGACAGGGGTGGCGCGAGCAGTACTTC.

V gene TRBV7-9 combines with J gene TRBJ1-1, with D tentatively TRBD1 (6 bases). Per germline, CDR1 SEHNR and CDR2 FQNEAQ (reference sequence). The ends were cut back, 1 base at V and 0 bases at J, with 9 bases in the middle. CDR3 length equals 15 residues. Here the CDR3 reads CASSLGGRMNTEAFF. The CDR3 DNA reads TGTGCCAGCAGCTTAGGGGGGCGGATGAACACTGAAGCTTTCTTT.

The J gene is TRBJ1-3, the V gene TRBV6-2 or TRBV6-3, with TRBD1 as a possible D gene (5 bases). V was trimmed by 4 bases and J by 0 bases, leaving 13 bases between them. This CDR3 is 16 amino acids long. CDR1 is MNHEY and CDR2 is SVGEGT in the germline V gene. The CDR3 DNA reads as TGTGCCAGCAGTTCCGGGACGACTAGCTCTGGAAACACCATATATTTT. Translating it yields CASSSGTTSSGNTIYF.

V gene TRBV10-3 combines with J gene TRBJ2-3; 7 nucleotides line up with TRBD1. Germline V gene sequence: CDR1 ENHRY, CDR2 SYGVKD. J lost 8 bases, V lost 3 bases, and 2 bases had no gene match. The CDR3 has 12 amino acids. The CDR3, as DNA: TGTGCCATCAGTGAAGACAGGGCTACGCAGTATTTT. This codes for CAISEDRATQYF.

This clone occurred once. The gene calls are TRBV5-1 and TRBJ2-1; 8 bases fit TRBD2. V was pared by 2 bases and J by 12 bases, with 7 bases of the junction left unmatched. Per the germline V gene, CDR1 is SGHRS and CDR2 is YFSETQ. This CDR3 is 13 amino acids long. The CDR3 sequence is CASSLGLAEGQFF. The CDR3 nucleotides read TGCGCCAGCAGCTTAGGACTAGCTGAGGGGCAGTTCTTC.

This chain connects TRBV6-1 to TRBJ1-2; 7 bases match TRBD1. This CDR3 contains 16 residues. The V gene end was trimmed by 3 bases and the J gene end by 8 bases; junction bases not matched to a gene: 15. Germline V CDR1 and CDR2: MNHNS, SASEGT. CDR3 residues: CASSETGTALSRGYTF. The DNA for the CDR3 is TGTGCCAGCAGTGAGACCGGGACAGCTCTTTCTCGCGGCTACACCTTC.

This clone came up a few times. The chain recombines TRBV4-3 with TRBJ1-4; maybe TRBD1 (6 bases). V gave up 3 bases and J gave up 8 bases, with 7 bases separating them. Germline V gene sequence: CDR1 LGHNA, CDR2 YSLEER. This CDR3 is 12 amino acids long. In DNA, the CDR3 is TGCGCCAGCAGCCACAGGGGCGAAAAACTGTTTTTT. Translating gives CASSHRGEKLFF.

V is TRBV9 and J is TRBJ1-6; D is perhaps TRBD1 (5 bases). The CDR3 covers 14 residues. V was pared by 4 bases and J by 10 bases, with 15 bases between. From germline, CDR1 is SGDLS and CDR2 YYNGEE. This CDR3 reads CASSTGRAESPLHF. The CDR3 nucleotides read TGTGCCAGCAGCACAGGCAGGGCGGAATCACCCCTCCACTTT.

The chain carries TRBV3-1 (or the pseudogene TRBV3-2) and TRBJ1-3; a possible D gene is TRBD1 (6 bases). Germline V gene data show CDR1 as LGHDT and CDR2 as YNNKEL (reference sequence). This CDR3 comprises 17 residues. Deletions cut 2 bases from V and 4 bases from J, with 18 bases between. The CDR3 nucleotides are TGTGCCAGCAGCCAACGGACGGGGGGCGCTACCGGAAACACCATATATTTT. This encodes CASSQRTGGATGNTIYF.

CDR3 DNA sequence: TGTGCCAGCAGTTACGGGGAGAGTAATTCACCCCTCCACTTT. Its translation is CASSYGESNSPLHF. V usage is TRBV6-6 and J usage is TRBJ1-6, with unresolved D. The V end was cut by 2 bases, the J end by 6 bases, with 8 bases between. Germline V gene data show CDR1 as MNHNY and CDR2 as SVGAGI (reference sequence). The CDR3 totals 14 residues.

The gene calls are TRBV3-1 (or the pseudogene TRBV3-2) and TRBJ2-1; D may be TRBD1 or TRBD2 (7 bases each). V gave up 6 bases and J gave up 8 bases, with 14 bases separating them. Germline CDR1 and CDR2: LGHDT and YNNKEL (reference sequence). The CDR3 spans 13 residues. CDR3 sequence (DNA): TGTGCCAGCAGACAACAGGGGAGGGATGAGCAGTTCTTC. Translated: CASRQQGRDEQFF.

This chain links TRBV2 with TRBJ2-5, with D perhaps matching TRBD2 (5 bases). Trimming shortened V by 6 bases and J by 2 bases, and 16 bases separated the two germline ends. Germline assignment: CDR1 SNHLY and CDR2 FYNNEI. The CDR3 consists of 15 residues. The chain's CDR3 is CASSEELATQETQYF. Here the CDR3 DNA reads TGTGCCAGCAGCGAGGAGTTAGCGACTCAAGAGACCCAGTACTTC.

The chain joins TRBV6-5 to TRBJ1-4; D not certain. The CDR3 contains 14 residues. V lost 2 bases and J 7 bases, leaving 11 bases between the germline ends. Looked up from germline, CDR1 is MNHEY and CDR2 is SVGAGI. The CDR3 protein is CASSYLLPGEKLFF. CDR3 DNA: TGTGCCAGCAGTTACCTCCTTCCGGGTGAAAAACTGTTTTTT.

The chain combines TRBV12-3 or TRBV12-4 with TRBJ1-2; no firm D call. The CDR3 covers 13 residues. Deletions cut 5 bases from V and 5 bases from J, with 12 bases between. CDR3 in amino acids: CASSQSVIYGYTF. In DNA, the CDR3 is TGTGCCAGCAGTCAAAGCGTAATTTATGGCTACACCTTC.

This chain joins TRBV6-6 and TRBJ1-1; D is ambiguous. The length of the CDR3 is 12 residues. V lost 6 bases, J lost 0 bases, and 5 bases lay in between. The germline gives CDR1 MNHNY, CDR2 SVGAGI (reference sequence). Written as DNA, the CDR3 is TGTGCCAGCAGAAACTTGAACACTGAAGCTTTCTTT. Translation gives CASRNLNTEAFF.

The CDR3 DNA is TGTGCCAGCACCATGACATCAAGCTCTGGAAACACCATATATTTT. This codes for CASTMTSSSGNTIYF. The chain recombines TRBV7-2 with TRBJ1-3; D unresolved. This CDR3 has 15 residues. Germline assignment: CDR1 SGHTA and CDR2 FQGNSA. V gave up 7 bases and J gave up 0 bases, with 13 bases separating them.

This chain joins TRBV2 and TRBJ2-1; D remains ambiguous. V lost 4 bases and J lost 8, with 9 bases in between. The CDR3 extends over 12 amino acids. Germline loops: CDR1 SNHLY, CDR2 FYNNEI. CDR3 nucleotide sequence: TGTGCCAGCAGTGGCCTAGTTCATGAGCAGTTCTTC. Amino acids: CASSGLVHEQFF.

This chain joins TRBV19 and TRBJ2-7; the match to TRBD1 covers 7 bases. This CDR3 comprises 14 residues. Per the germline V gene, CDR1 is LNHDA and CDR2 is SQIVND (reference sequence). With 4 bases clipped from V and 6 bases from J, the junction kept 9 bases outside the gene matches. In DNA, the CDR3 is TGTGCCAGTAGTACTCAACAGGGGTCCATCGAGCAGTACTTC. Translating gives CASSTQQGSIEQYF.

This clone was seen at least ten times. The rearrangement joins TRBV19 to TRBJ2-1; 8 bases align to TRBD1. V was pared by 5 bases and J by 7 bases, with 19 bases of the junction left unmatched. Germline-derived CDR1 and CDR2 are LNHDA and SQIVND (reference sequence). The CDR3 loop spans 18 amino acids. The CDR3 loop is CASSPRPTGQGIGNEQFF. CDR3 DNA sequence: TGTGCCAGTAGTCCTCGCCCTACCGGACAGGGAATAGGGAATGAGCAGTTCTTC.

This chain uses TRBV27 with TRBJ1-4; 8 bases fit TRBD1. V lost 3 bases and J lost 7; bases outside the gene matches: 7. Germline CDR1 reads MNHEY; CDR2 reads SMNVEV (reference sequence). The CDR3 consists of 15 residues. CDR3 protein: CASSFSGQGSEKLFF. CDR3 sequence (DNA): TGTGCCAGCAGTTTCAGTGGACAGGGTTCTGAAAAACTGTTTTTT.

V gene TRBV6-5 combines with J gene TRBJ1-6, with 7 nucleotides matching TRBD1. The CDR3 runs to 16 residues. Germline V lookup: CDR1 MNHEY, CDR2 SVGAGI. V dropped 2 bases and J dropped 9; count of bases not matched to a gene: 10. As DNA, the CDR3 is TGTGCCAGCAGTTACCTACGTCACAGGGGTGGTTCACCCCTCCACTTT. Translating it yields CASSYLRHRGGSPLHF.

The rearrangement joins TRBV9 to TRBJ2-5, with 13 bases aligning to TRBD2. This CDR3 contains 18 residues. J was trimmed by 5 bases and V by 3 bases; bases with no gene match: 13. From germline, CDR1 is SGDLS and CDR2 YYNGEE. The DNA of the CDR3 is TGTGCCAGCAGCGCGGCCATGGTACTAGCGGGGGGGGTGGAGACCCAGTACTTC. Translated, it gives CASSAAMVLAGGVETQYF.

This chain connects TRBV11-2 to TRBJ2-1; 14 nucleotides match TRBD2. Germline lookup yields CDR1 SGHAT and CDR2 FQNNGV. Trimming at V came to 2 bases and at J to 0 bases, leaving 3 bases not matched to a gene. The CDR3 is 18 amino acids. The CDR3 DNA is TGTGCCAGCAGCTTAAGACTAGCGGGGGGGAGCTCCTACAATGAGCAGTTCTTC. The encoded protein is CASSLRLAGGSSYNEQFF.

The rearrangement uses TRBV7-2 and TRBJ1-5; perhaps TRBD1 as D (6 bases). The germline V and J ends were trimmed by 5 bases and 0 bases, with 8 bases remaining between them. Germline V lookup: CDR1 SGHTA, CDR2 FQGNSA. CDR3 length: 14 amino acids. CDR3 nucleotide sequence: TGTGCCAGCAGCCCGGACAGTAGCAATCAGCCCCAGCATTTT. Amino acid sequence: CASSPDSSNQPQHF.

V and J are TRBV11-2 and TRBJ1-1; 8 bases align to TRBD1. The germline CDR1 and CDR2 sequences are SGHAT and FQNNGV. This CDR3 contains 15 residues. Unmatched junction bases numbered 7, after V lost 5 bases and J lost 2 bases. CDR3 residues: CASSSGQGGNTEAFF. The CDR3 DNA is TGTGCCAGCAGCAGCGGACAGGGAGGCAACACTGAAGCTTTCTTT.

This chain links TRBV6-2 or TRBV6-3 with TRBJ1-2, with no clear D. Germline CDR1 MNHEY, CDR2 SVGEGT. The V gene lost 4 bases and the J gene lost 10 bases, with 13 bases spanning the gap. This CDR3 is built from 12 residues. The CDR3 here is CASSSWTRDYTF. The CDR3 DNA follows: TGTGCCAGCAGTTCCTGGACCCGGGACTACACCTTC.

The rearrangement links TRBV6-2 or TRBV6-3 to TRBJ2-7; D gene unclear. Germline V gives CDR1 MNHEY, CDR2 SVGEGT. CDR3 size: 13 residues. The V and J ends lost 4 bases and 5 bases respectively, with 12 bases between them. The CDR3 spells CASSFDLSDEQYF. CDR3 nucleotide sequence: TGTGCCAGCAGTTTCGACCTGAGCGACGAGCAGTACTTC.